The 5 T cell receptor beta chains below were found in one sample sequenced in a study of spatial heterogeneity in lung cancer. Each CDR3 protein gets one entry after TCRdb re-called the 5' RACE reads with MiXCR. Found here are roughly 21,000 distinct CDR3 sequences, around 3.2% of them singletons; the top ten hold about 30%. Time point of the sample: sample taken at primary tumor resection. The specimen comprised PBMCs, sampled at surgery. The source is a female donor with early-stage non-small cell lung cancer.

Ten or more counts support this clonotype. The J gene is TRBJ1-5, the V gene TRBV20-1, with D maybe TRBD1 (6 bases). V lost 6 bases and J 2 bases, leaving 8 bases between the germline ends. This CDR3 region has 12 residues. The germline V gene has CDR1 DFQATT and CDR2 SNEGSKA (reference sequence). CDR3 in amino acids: CSARQGNQPQHF. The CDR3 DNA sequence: TGCAGTGCAAGACAGGGCAATCAGCCCCAGCATTTT.

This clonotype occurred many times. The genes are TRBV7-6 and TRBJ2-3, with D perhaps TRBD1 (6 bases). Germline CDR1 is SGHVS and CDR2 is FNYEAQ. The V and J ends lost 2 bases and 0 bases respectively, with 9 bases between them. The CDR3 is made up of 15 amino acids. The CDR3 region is CASSLRGGSTDTQYF. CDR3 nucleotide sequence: TGTGCCAGCAGCTTAAGAGGGGGTAGCACAGATACGCAGTATTTT.

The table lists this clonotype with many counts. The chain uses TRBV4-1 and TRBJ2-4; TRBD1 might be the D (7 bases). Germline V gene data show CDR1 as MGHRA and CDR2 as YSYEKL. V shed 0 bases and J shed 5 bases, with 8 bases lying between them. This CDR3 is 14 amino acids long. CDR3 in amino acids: CASSQDRGENIQYF. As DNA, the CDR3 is TGCGCCAGCAGCCAAGACAGGGGGGAAAACATTCAGTACTTC.

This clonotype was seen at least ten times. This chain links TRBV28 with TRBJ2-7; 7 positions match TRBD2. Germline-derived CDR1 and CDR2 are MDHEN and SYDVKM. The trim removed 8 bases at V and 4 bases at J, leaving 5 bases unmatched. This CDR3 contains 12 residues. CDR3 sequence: CASRSAGYEQYF. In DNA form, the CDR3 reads TGTGCCAGCCGTTCAGCGGGATACGAGCAGTACTTC.

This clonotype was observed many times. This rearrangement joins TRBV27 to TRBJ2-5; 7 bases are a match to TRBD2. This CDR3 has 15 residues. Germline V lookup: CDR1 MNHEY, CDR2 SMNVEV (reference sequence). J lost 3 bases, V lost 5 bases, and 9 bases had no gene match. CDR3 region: CASSLRTSSKETQYF. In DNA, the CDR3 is TGTGCCAGCAGTCTCCGGACTAGTTCGAAAGAGACCCAGTACTTC.